This entry lists 31 T cell receptor beta chains sequenced from one sample in a study of T cell responses to AZD1222 COVID-19 vaccine. The repertoire was sequenced with immunoSEQ multiplex PCR; TCRdb's copy has only in-frame clones and lacks some. The sample has some 200,000 clones; 90% to 95% are singletons. Specimen: peripheral blood, collected 28 days after the second AZD1222 dose. Receptors originate from an adult who received the AZD1222 COVID-19 vaccine.

This chain uses TRBV27 with TRBJ2-1, with 7 bases fitting TRBD2. V dropped 9 bases and J dropped 7; count of bases not matched to a gene: 0. Germline V gives CDR1 MNHEY, CDR2 SMNVEV (reference sequence). This CDR3 region has 10 residues. The CDR3 region has the DNA TGTGCCAGGGGAGGGAATGAGCAGTTCTTC. Translated, it gives CARGGNEQFF.

The chain couples TRBV9 to TRBJ2-1, with unresolved D. The CDR3 has 15 amino acids. Trimming took 1 base from V and 0 from J, leaving 8 bases between them. Germline-derived CDR1 and CDR2 are SGDLS and YYNGEE. The CDR3 is CASSVRPDSYNEQFF. The CDR3 nucleotides are TGTGCCAGCAGCGTACGGCCAGACTCCTACAATGAGCAGTTCTTC.

The chain carries TRBV11-2 and TRBJ1-2; TRBD1 matches 7 bases. Germline V gene lookup returns CDR1 SGHAT and CDR2 FQNNGV. V dropped 6 bases and J dropped 0; count of bases not matched to a gene: 10. The CDR3 runs to 16 residues. The CDR3 sequence: CASRGEDRATNYGYTF. The CDR3 coding sequence is TGTGCCAGCAGGGGAGAAGACAGGGCTACTAACTATGGCTACACCTTC.

V and J are TRBV12-3 or TRBV12-4 and TRBJ1-1; no definite D call. The V gene lost 6 bases and the J gene lost 6 bases, with 14 bases spanning the gap. The length of the CDR3 is 13 residues. The DNA for the CDR3 is TGTGCCAGCAGCTTCGAAGGTGCACCTGAAGCTTTCTTT. It specifies CASSFEGAPEAFF.

The genes are TRBV5-5 and TRBJ1-2, with D perhaps matching TRBD1 (6 bases). CDR1 and CDR2 from the germline V gene are SGHKS and YYEKEE (reference sequence). Between the trimmed V and J ends, which lost 0 bases and 4 bases, there was a span of 10 bases. The CDR3 loop spans 14 amino acids. The CDR3 DNA follows: TGTGCCAGCAGCTTGGGGACAGCCTCCTATGGCTACACCTTC. Translation gives CASSLGTASYGYTF.

This chain joins TRBV7-3 and TRBJ2-3; TRBD2 matches 7 bases. The V and J ends lost 2 bases and 8 bases, in that order; junction bases with no gene match: 16. This CDR3 is built from 17 residues. CDR1 is SGHTA, CDR2 FQGTGA, per germline. The CDR3 spells CASSLGGSGVGRGTQYF. The DNA of the CDR3 is TGTGCCAGCAGCTTAGGTGGGAGCGGGGTAGGAAGAGGTACGCAGTATTTT.

Only one count was recorded for this clone. V usage is TRBV18 and J usage is TRBJ2-1; D is possibly TRBD1 (6 bases). This CDR3 has 17 residues. Germline assignment: CDR1 KGHSH and CDR2 LQKENI. The V and J ends lost 0 bases and 4 bases respectively, with 16 bases between them. CDR3 coding DNA: TGTGCCAGCTCACCACCGGTCGTCAGGGGAAATTACAATGAGCAGTTCTTC. It yields the protein CASSPPVVRGNYNEQFF.

This chain links TRBV3-1 (or the pseudogene TRBV3-2) with TRBJ2-2; D is perhaps TRBD1 or TRBD2 (5 bases each). The V end was cut by 0 bases, the J end by 3 bases, with 17 bases between. CDR3 length: 18 residues. The germline V gene encodes CDR1 LGHDT and CDR2 YNNKEL (reference sequence). The chain's CDR3 is CASSQDHEGRWDTGELFF. Written as DNA, the CDR3 is TGTGCCAGCAGCCAAGATCATGAGGGGCGCTGGGACACCGGGGAGCTGTTTTTT.

V and J are TRBV28 and TRBJ1-1; D gene uncertain. Trimming removed 6 bases from V and 3 bases from J, with 14 bases in between. Germline CDR1 is MDHEN and CDR2 is SYDVKM. The CDR3 sequence is 14 residues long. CDR3 nucleotides: TGTGCCAGCAGGCCTACCGGGAGGGACACTGAAGCTTTCTTT. This encodes CASRPTGRDTEAFF.

The chain is built from TRBV30 and TRBJ2-1; 10 nucleotides align to TRBD2. The CDR3 spans 14 residues. J was trimmed by 8 bases and V by 4 bases; bases with no gene match: 8. Germline V lookup: CDR1 GTSNPN, CDR2 SVGIG (reference sequence). The CDR3 coding sequence is TGTGCCTGGATTGTAGCGGGAGGCCGGGATGAGCAGTTCTTC. Residues: CAWIVAGGRDEQFF.

This chain uses TRBV23-1 with TRBJ1-5; 9 bases line up with TRBD1. TRBV23-1 is designated an ORF whose function remains uncertain. The CDR3 consists of 17 residues. After removal of 2 bases from V and 7 bases from J, the junction contained 12 bases not matched to a gene. The CDR3 nucleotides are TGCGCCAGCAGTCAAGAACCGGGACAGGGCGTTTGGCAGCCCCAGCATTTT. The encoded protein is CASSQEPGQGVWQPQHF.

This clone is a singleton in its sample. This chain links TRBV7-2 with TRBJ2-7; perhaps TRBD1 as D (6 bases). The V gene lost 5 bases and the J gene lost 5 bases, with 16 bases spanning the gap. The germline V gene has CDR1 SGHTA and CDR2 FQGNSA. CDR3 size: 14 residues. CDR3 amino acids: CASSPRGLVHEQYF. As DNA, the CDR3 is TGTGCCAGCAGCCCCAGGGGCCTAGTCCACGAGCAGTACTTC.

The V and J genes are TRBV7-9 and TRBJ2-2; 12 bases are shared with TRBD2. Germline assignment: CDR1 SEHNR and CDR2 FQNEAQ (reference sequence). The CDR3 is made up of 15 amino acids. Trimming at V came to 5 bases and at J to 6 bases, leaving 4 bases not matched to a gene. CDR3 residues: CASSALAGGAGELFF. The CDR3 DNA reads as TGTGCCAGCAGCGCCCTAGCGGGAGGGGCCGGGGAGCTGTTTTTT.

The rearrangement joins TRBV5-6 to TRBJ2-7; D is ambiguous. The germline gives CDR1 SGHDT, CDR2 YYEEEE. The V end lost 0 bases, the J end lost 2 bases, and 9 bases lay between the germline ends. The CDR3 consists of 14 residues. CDR3 loop: CASSLVTGAYEQYF. CDR3 DNA sequence: TGTGCCAGCAGCTTGGTGACTGGGGCCTACGAGCAGTACTTC.

This chain links TRBV10-1 with TRBJ1-6; tentative D call: TRBD1 (5 bases). Germline V CDR1 and CDR2: WNHNN, SYGVQD (reference sequence). This CDR3 spans 13 amino acids. V lost 3 bases to trimming and J lost 6 bases, with 6 bases between them. CDR3 protein: CASSDRVNSPLHF. For the CDR3, the DNA is TGCGCCAGCAGTGACAGGGTTAATTCACCCCTCCACTTT.

V usage is TRBV20-1 and J usage is TRBJ1-2; 7 bases agree with TRBD1. The germline V gene has CDR1 DFQATT and CDR2 SNEGSKA (reference sequence). This CDR3 has 13 residues. Trimming took 3 bases from V and 2 from J; bases not matched to a gene: 3. The CDR3 loop is CSASRDRNYGYTF. The CDR3 nucleotides read TGCAGTGCTAGTAGGGACAGAAACTATGGCTACACCTTC.

The chain employs TRBV27 and TRBJ1-2; no clear D gene. V shed 3 bases and J shed 5 bases, with 10 bases lying between them. This CDR3 spans 13 amino acids. The germline CDR1 and CDR2 sequences are MNHEY and SMNVEV (reference sequence). The CDR3 sequence: CASSFGPRYGYTF. CDR3 bases: TGTGCCAGCAGTTTTGGGCCCCGATATGGCTACACCTTC.

This chain connects TRBV5-1 to TRBJ2-1; the match to TRBD2 covers 12 bases. Germline V lookup: CDR1 SGHRS, CDR2 YFSETQ. CDR3 length: 18 residues. J was trimmed by 2 bases and V by 0 bases; bases with no gene match: 6. The CDR3 DNA follows: TGCGCCAGCAGCTTGGTTCTAGCGGGAGGGCCCGCCTACAATGAGCAGTTCTTC. This gives the protein CASSLVLAGGPAYNEQFF.

This chain connects TRBV28 to TRBJ1-5; 9 bases are shared with TRBD1. The CDR3 is made up of 15 amino acids. V shed 7 bases and J 4 bases; nucleotides not matched to a gene: 8. Germline-derived CDR1 and CDR2 are MDHEN and SYDVKM. As DNA, the CDR3 is TGTGCCAGCACTGAGGGGACAGGGTTTAATCAGCCCCAGCATTTT. Amino acids: CASTEGTGFNQPQHF.

The chain carries TRBV24-1 and TRBJ2-3; 7 bases align to TRBD2. Trimming at V came to 5 bases and at J to 2 bases, leaving 12 bases not matched to a gene. Looked up from germline, CDR1 is KGHDR and CDR2 is SFDVKD. The CDR3 covers 17 residues. The CDR3 coding sequence is TGTGCCACCAGTGCCCGGGGTGTAGGGAGGGCCACAGATACGCAGTATTTT. Its protein is CATSARGVGRATDTQYF.

CDR3 amino acids: CASSLTSGKETQYF. The CDR3 nucleotides read TGTGCCAGCAGTTTAACTAGCGGGAAAGAGACCCAGTACTTC. The genes are TRBV28 and TRBJ2-5; 10 nucleotides match TRBD2. The CDR3 loop spans 14 amino acids. Unmatched junction bases numbered 0, after V lost 2 bases and J lost 3 bases. Germline V gene data show CDR1 as MDHEN and CDR2 as SYDVKM.

V usage is TRBV5-4 and J usage is TRBJ2-7; D is unresolved. The CDR3 is made up of 15 amino acids. The V gene's germline CDR1 is SGHNT and CDR2 YYREEE (reference sequence). Deletions cut 4 bases from V and 5 bases from J, with 19 bases between. The CDR3 DNA is TGTGCCAGCAGCACTCGGCGTGGGGTAGGTAACGAGCAGTACTTC. Its translation is CASSTRRGVGNEQYF.

The rearrangement joins TRBV6-6 to TRBJ2-5; weak D call: TRBD1 (6 bases). Germline values: CDR1 MNHNY, CDR2 SVGAGI (reference sequence). The CDR3 length is 16 residues. Trimming left V 0 bases short and J 1 base short, with 12 bases between. The CDR3 DNA is TGTGCCAGCAGTTACTCGACCCGACAGGCCCAAGAGACCCAGTACTTC. It yields the protein CASSYSTRQAQETQYF.

This chain uses TRBV6-5 with TRBJ1-5; 9 bases agree with TRBD1. Per germline, CDR1 MNHEY and CDR2 SVGAGI. The CDR3 covers 14 residues. The ends lost 6 bases at V and 6 bases at J; junction bases unmatched: 6. DNA of the CDR3: TGTGCCAGCAGGACAGGGGGAATGAGTCAGCCCCAGCATTTT. Translating gives CASRTGGMSQPQHF.

Here the CDR3 DNA reads TGCGCCAGCAGCCCTTCTGCTCCAATTCAGCCCCAGCATTTT. Its translation: CASSPSAPIQPQHF. The rearrangement links TRBV4-1 to TRBJ1-5; D is unresolved. The V gene's germline CDR1 is MGHRA and CDR2 YSYEKL. The CDR3 extends over 14 amino acids. V lost 4 bases, J lost 6 bases, and 13 bases lay in between.

This chain joins TRBV27 and TRBJ1-5; tentatively, D is TRBD1 (5 bases). V gave up 5 bases and J gave up 3 bases, with 17 bases separating them. From germline, CDR1 is MNHEY and CDR2 SMNVEV (reference sequence). The CDR3 has 16 amino acids. The DNA of the CDR3 is TGTGCCAGCAGTACTTCTGGGACCATAATCAATCAGCCCCAGCATTTT. Translation: CASSTSGTIINQPQHF.

The chain uses TRBV6-1 and TRBJ2-6; TRBD1 aligns across 9 bases. The CDR3 covers 17 residues. Germline assignment: CDR1 MNHNS and CDR2 SASEGT. V trimming: 0 bases; J trimming: 2 bases; junction bases outside the gene matches: 2. CDR3 DNA sequence: TGTGCCAGCAGTGAAGCACAGGGGGCCGCTGGGGCCAACGTCCTGACTTTC. Its translation: CASSEAQGAAGANVLTF.

This rearrangement joins TRBV2 to TRBJ2-2, with 13 bases identical to TRBD2. Per germline, CDR1 SNHLY and CDR2 FYNNEI. The V segment lost 8 bases and the J segment 6 bases; nucleotides outside the gene matches: 12. CDR3 size: 17 residues. As DNA, the CDR3 is TGTGCCAGCGGGGGGAAAGGACTAGCGGGAGTATCCGGGGAGCTGTTTTTT. Amino acid sequence: CASGGKGLAGVSGELFF.

The chain is built from TRBV11-2 and TRBJ2-1; no clear D gene. V was trimmed by 0 bases and J by 9 bases, leaving 6 bases between them. The CDR3 consists of 12 residues. The V gene's germline CDR1 is SGHAT and CDR2 FQNNGV. The CDR3 reads CASSLEGSEQFF. The CDR3 DNA is TGTGCCAGCAGCTTAGAGGGAAGTGAGCAGTTCTTC. The complete variable domain, with remaining parts taken from reference TRBV11-2 and TRBJ2-1, reads EAGVAQSPRYKIIEKRQSVAFWCNPISGHATLYWYQQILGQGPKLLIQFQNNGVVDDSQLPKDRFSAERLKGVDSTLKIQPAKLEDSAVYLCASSLEGSEQFFGPGTRLTVL.

The rearrangement joins TRBV18 to TRBJ2-5; maybe TRBD2 (6 bases). The ends were cut back, 5 bases at V and 4 bases at J, with 14 bases in the middle. This CDR3 region has 14 residues. Per the germline V gene, CDR1 is KGHSH and CDR2 is LQKENI. CDR3 sequence reads: CASSSGLRRETQYF. The CDR3 coding sequence is TGTGCCAGCTCATCGGGACTTCGGCGAGAGACCCAGTACTTC. Together with reference TRBV18 and TRBJ2-5, the CDR3 gives the full variable domain: NAGVMQNPRHLVRRRGQEARLRCSPMKGHSHVYWYRQLPEEGLKFMVYLQKENIIDESGMPKERFSAEFPKEGPSILRIQQVVRGDSAAYFCASSSGLRRETQYFGPGTRLLVL.

This chain connects TRBV3-1 (or the pseudogene TRBV3-2) to TRBJ2-1, with D maybe TRBD2 (7 bases). The CDR3 totals 16 residues. Trimming took off 4 bases at V and 5 bases at J, with 18 bases between the two ends. The germline V gene encodes CDR1 LGHDT and CDR2 YNNKEL (reference sequence). The CDR3 bases are TGTGCCAGCAGCCCCGGGGGGCGGCGGCGGAACAATGAGCAGTTCTTC. It codes for CASSPGGRRRNNEQFF.